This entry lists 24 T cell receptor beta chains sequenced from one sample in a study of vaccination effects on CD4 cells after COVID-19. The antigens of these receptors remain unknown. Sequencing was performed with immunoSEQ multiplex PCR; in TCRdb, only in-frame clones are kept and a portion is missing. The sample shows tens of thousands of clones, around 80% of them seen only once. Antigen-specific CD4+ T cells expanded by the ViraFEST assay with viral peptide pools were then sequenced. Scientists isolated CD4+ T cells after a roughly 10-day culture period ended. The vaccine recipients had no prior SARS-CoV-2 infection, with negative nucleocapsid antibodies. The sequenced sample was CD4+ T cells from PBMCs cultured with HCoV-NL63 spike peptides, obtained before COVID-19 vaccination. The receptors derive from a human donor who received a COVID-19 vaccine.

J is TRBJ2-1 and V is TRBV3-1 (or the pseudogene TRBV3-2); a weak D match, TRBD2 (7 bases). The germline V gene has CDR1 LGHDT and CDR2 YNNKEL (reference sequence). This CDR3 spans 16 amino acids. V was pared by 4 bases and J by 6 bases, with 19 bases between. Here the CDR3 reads CASSRVGGTLSNEQFF. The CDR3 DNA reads TGTGCCAGCAGCCGCGTCGGGGGGACACTGAGCAATGAGCAGTTCTTC.

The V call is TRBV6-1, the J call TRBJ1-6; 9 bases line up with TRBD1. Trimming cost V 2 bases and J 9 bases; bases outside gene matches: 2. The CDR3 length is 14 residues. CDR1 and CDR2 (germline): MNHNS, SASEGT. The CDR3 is CASSELTGGSPLHF. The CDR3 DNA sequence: TGTGCCAGCAGTGAATTGACAGGGGGTTCACCCCTCCACTTT.

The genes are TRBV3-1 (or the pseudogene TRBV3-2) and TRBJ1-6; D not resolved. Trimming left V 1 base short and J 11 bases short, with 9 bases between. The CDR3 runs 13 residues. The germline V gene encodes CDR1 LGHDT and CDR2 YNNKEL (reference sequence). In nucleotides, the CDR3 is TGTGCCAGCAGCCAAGTGAACAGAACACCCCTCCACTTT. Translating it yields CASSQVNRTPLHF.

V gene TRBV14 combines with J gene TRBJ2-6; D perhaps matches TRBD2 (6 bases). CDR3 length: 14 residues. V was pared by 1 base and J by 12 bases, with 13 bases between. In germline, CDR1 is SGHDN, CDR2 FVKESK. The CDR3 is CASSQGARGIVLTF. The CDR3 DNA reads TGTGCCAGCAGCCAAGGGGCACGGGGGATCGTCCTGACTTTC.

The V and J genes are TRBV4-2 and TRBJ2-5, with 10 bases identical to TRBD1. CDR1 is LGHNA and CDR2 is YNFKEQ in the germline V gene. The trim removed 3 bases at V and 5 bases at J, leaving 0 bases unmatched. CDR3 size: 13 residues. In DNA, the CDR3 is TGTGCCAGCAGCCAGGGACAGGGGGAGACCCAGTACTTC. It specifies CASSQGQGETQYF.

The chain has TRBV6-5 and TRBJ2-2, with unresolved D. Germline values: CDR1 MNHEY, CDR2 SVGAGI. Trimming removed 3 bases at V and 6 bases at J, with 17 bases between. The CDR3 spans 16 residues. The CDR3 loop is CASSYLGRRRAGELFF. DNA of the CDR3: TGTGCCAGCAGTTATTTGGGCAGGAGAAGAGCCGGGGAGCTGTTTTTT.

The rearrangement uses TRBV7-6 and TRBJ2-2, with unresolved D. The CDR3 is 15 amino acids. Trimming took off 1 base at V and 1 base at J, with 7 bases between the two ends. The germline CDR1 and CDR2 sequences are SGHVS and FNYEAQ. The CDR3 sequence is CASSLVAGNTGELFF. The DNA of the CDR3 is TGTGCCAGCAGCTTAGTAGCTGGGAACACCGGGGAGCTGTTTTTT.

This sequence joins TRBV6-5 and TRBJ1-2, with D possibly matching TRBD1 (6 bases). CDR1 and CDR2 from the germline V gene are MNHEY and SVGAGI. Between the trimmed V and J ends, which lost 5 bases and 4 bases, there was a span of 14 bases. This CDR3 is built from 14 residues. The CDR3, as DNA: TGTGCCAGCAGTCGTCAGACAGGCCGCTATGGCTACACCTTC. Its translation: CASSRQTGRYGYTF.

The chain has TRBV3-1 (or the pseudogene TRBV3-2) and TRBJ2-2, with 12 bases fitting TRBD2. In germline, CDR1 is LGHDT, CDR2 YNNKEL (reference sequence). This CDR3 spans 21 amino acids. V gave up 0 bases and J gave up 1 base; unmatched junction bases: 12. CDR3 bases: TGTGCCAGCAGCCAAGATGTACCTAGCGGGAGGGCCCTGATGAACACCGGGGAGCTGTTTTTT. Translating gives CASSQDVPSGRALMNTGELFF.

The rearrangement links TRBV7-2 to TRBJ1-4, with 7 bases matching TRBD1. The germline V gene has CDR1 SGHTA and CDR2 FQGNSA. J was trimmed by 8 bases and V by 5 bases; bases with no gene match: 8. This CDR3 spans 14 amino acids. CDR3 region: CASSAGQFPEKLFF. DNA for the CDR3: TGTGCCAGCAGCGCGGGACAGTTTCCGGAAAAACTGTTTTTT.

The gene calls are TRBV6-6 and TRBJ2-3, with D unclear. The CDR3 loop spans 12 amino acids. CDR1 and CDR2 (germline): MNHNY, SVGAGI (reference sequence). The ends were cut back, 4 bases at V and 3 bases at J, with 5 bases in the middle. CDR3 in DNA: TGTGCCAGCAGTTCGCCTACAGATACGCAGTATTTT. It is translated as CASSSPTDTQYF.

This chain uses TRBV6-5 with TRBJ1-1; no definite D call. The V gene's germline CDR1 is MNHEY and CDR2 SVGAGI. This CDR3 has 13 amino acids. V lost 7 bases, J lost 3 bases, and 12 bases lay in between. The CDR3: CASIRRDYTEAFF. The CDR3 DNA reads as TGTGCCAGCATCAGGAGGGATTACACTGAAGCTTTCTTT.

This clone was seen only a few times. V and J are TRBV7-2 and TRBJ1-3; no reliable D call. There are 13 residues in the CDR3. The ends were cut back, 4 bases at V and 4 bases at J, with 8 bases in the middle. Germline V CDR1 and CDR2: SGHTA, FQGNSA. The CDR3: CASSSSRGNTIYF. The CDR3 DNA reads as TGTGCCAGCAGCTCGTCCCGGGGAAACACCATATATTTT.

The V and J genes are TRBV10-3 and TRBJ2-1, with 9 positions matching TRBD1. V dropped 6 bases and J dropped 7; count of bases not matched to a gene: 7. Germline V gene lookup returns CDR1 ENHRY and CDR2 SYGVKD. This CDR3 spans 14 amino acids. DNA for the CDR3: TGTGCCATCAGCTGGACAGGGGTGGAGAATGAGCAGTTCTTC. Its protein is CAISWTGVENEQFF.

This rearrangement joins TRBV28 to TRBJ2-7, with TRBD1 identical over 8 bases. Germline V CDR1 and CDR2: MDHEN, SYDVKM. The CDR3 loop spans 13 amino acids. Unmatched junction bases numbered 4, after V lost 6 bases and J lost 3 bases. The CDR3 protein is CASSSGQGYEQYF. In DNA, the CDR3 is TGTGCCAGCAGCTCCGGACAGGGCTACGAGCAGTACTTC.

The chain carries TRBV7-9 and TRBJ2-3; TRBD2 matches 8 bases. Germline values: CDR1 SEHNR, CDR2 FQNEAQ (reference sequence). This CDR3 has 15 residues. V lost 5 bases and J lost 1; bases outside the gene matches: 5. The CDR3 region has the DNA TGTGCCAGCAGCCGAGCGACTAGCGGCACAGATACGCAGTATTTT. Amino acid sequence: CASSRATSGTDTQYF.

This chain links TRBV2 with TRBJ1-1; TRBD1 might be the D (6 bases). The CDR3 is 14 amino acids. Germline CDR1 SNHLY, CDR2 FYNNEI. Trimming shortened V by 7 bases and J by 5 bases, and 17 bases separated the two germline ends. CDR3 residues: CASNDGGRRTEAFF. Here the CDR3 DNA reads TGTGCCAGCAATGACGGGGGGCGCAGAACTGAAGCTTTCTTT.

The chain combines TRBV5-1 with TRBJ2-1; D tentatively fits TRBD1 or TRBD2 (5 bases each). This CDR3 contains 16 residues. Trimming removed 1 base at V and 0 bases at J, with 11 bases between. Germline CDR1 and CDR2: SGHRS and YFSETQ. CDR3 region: CASSLNAGSSYNEQFF. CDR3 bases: TGCGCCAGCAGCTTGAACGCAGGGAGCTCCTACAATGAGCAGTTCTTC.

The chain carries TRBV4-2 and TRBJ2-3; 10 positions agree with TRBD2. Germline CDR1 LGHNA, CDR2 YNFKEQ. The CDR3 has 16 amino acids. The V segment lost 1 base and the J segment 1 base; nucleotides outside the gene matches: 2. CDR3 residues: CASSQASGGGTDTQYF. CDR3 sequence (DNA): TGTGCCAGCAGCCAAGCGAGCGGGGGGGGCACAGATACGCAGTATTTT.

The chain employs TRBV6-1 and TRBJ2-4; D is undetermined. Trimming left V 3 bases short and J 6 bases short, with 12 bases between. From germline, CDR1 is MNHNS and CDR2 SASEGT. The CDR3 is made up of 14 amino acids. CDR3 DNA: TGTGCCAGCAGTGATTTCGGGTTCCGAAACATTCAGTACTTC. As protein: CASSDFGFRNIQYF.

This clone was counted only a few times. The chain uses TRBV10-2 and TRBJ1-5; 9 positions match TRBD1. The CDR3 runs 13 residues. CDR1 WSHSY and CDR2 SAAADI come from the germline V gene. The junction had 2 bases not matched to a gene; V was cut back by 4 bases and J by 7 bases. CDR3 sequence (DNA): TGCGCCAGCAGTGGGGACAGGGCGCAGCCCCAGCATTTT. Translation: CASSGDRAQPQHF.

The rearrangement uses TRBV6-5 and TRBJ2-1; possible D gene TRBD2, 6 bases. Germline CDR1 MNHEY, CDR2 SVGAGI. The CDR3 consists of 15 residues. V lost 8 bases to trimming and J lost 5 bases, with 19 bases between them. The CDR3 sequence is CASAYHGGSDNEQFF. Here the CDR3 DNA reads TGTGCCAGCGCATATCATGGGGGGTCCGACAATGAGCAGTTCTTC.

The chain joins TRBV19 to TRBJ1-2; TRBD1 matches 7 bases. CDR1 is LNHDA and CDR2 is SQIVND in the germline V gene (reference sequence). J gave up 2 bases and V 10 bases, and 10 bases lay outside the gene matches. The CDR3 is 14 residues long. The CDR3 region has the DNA TGTGCCACGAGCGTCGGGACAGCCAACTATGGCTACACCTTC. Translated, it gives CATSVGTANYGYTF. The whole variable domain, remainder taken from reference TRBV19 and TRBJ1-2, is DGGITQSPKYLFRKEGQNVTLSCEQNLNHDAMYWYRQDPGQGLRLIYYSQIVNDFQKGDIAEGYSVSREKKESFPLTVTSAQKNPTAFYLCATSVGTANYGYTFGSGTRLTVV.

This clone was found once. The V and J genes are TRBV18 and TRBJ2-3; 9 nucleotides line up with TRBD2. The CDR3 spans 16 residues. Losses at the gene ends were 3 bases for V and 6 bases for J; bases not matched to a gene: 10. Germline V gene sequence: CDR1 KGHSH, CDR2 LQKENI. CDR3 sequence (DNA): TGTGCCAGCTCACCTCTCTCCGGGACTAGCAGTGATACGCAGTATTTT. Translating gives CASSPLSGTSSDTQYF.